The clone carrying this T cell receptor (beta chain) has just a few counts. TCRdb re-called the reads with MiXCR, one entry per CDR3 protein. The table shows around 550,000 distinct CDR3 sequences, with 26% occurring only once. These data belong to a study of T cell repertoires in cytomegalovirus infection. On the study more broadly: Indicated by public TCR beta signatures were CMV infection and matching HLA type.

Germline CDR1 reads SGHAT; CDR2 reads FQNNGV. V lost 4 bases, J lost 1 base, and 6 bases lay in between. CDR3 length: 13 amino acids. Sequencing was performed on PBMCs. This clonotype originated in a human donor in good health (CMV status not recorded). Some clones in this sample may be carry-over from other donors' samples. This chain joins TRBV11-2 and TRBJ2-3; D uncertain. CDR3 nucleotide sequence: TGTGCCAGCAGCTGGCCAGGCACAGATACGCAGTATTTT. This codes for CASSWPGTDTQYF.